A selection of T cell receptor beta chains follows, all from one sample in a study of CXCR3-negative and CXCR3-positive naive CD8 T cells. TCRdb reanalyzed the 5' RACE reads, giving one entry per CDR3 protein sequence and no DNA. The sample shows roughly 56,000 distinct CDR3 sequences, and approximately 0.43% sits with its ten largest clones. What was sequenced was naive CXCR3- CD8+ T cells from blood. These receptor sequences come from a human donor in good health. Some clones in this sample may be carry-over from other donors' samples. CDR3s include the opening cysteine and the closing phenylalanine or tryptophan. Size tells how often a clone was seen (once, few, many) or the class of an expanded clone, and some rows leave it out.

V gene	clone size	J gene	CDR3 protein
TRBV29-1	-	TRBJ1-2	CSVDFSNYGYTF
TRBV29-1	-	TRBJ2-7	CSVVASTYEQYF
TRBV4-2	-	TRBJ1-2	CASSQWTAQNYGYTF
TRBV13	-	TRBJ2-7	CASSTWDNYEQYF
TRBV27	-	TRBJ1-2	CASSETGLKNYGYTF
TRBV6-5	-	TRBJ2-3	CASSYSFGGGTDTQYF
TRBV28	-	TRBJ1-2	CASRDRDYGYTF
TRBV20-1	-	TRBJ1-2	CSAPSPGTGIPNYGYTF
TRBV29-1	-	TRBJ2-7	CSVEDETGVGYEQYF
TRBV12-3/TRBV12-4	-	TRBJ2-2	CASNPYPASGNTGELFF
TRBV20-1	-	TRBJ2-5	CSARDRTSGNEYQETQYF
TRBV9	-	TRBJ2-1	CASSSSGGAGNEQFF
TRBV13	-	TRBJ2-7	CASSLSSGLAGYEQYF
TRBV28	-	TRBJ1-1	CASTDRDRGLRNTEAFF
TRBV4-2	-	TRBJ2-7	CASSQELLSSGARYEQYF
TRBV6-5	-	TRBJ2-7	CASSSRTVTYEQYF
TRBV27	-	TRBJ2-7	CASSGLAGEQYF
TRBV12-3/TRBV12-4	-	TRBJ2-1	CASSLVSSSNEQFF
TRBV29-1	-	TRBJ1-1	CSVEARGVHEAFF
TRBV20-1	-	TRBJ2-5	CSASVPQETQYF
TRBV7-2	-	TRBJ2-3	CASSFAQGSTDTQYF
TRBV7-7	-	TRBJ2-2	CASSIGGTYTGELFF
TRBV12-3/TRBV12-4	-	TRBJ2-1	CASSLRRNEQFF
TRBV20-1	-	TRBJ1-2	CSARIESYTRTGGNGYGYTF
TRBV7-9	-	TRBJ1-2	CASLQTGDPWGYTF
TRBV12-5	-	TRBJ1-5	CASAEYNQPQHF
TRBV10-1	-	TRBJ2-1	CASTFSRGVHNEQFF
TRBV6-2/TRBV6-3	-	TRBJ2-7	CASSRSIYEQYF
TRBV27	-	TRBJ1-2	CASNPVSGQTYGYTF
TRBV28	-	TRBJ2-1	CASSLEGGFYNEQFF
TRBV5-1	-	TRBJ2-2	CASSLVLAETTGYSGELFF
TRBV27	-	TRBJ2-7	CASSWGDRGYEQYF
TRBV23-1	-	TRBJ2-5	CASSRGTWETQYF
TRBV28	-	TRBJ2-5	CASSPQWVLEGHGETQYF
TRBV7-8	medium-sized	TRBJ2-1	CASSLAGLAGVYNEQFF
TRBV29-1	-	TRBJ1-2	CSVVGGQTTYYGYTF
TRBV30	-	TRBJ2-7	CASRDKGTYEQYF
TRBV29-1	-	TRBJ2-7	CSVDGLAGGPAYEQYF
TRBV12-3/TRBV12-4	-	TRBJ2-5	CASRTTGQETQYF
TRBV10-3	-	TRBJ2-7	CAITPGQGYLGEQYF
TRBV27	-	TRBJ2-7	CASSYSGAGGNEQYF
TRBV13	-	TRBJ2-1	CASSWRTSGILDEQFF
TRBV6-2/TRBV6-3	-	TRBJ2-3	CASSTPIGTEPTDTQYF
TRBV7-9	-	TRBJ1-2	CASSWAGDYGYTF
TRBV30	-	TRBJ1-1	CAWSFVRGNEAFF
TRBV29-1	-	TRBJ1-1	CSVGQGDTEAFF
TRBV7-3	-	TRBJ2-5	CASSFGREETQYF
TRBV2	-	TRBJ2-5	CASNGQAGGTETQYF
TRBV7-7	-	TRBJ2-5	CASSLAGRLETQYF
TRBV20-1	-	TRBJ2-7	CSATGTGSYEQYF
TRBV6-2/TRBV6-3	-	TRBJ2-3	CASRLDRGVSTDTQYF
TRBV27	-	TRBJ2-7	CASRTGESSYEQYF
TRBV20-1	-	TRBJ2-2	CSASRDRFNTGELFF
TRBV12-3/TRBV12-4	-	TRBJ2-7	CASSTGRLYEQYF